This TCR beta chain was sequenced in a study of T cell changes during pregnancy in multiple sclerosis. The count of this clone is one. The method was immunoSEQ multiplex PCR; TCRdb's version includes in-frame clones alone and lacks a portion of them. The table includes about 39,000 clones, 80% to 85% detected once. V shed 4 bases, J shed 5 bases, and the junction held 5 bases outside the gene matches. There are 14 residues in the CDR3. CDR1 SGHTA and CDR2 FQGNSA come from the germline V gene. The sequencing used CD4+ T cells from peripheral blood mononuclear cells, collected before pregnancy. This chain links TRBV7-2 with TRBJ2-1; TRBD1 agrees at 7 bases. The TCR originated in a female donor with multiple sclerosis, enrolled in a pregnancy study. CDR3 protein: CASSSRQGNNEQFF. The CDR3 nucleotides are TGTGCCAGCAGCTCTCGACAGGGCAACAATGAGCAGTTCTTC.